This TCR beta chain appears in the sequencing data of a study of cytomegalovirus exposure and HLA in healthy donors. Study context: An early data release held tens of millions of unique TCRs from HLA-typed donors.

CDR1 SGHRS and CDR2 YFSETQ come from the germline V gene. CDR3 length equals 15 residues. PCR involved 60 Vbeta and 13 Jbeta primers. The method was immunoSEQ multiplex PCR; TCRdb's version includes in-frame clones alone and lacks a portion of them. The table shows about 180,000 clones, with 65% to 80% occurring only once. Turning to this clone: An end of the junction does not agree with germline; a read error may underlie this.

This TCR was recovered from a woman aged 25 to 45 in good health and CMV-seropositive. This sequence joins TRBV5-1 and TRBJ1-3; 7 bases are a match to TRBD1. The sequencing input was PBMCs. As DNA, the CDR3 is TGCGCCAGCAACTTGCAGGGGGGCTCTGGAAACACCATATATTTT. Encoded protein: CASNLQGGSGNTIYF.